The clone carrying this T cell receptor beta chain has ten or more counts. TCRdb re-called the 5' RACE reads through MiXCR, storing one row per CDR3 protein. Among tens of thousands of distinct CDR3 sequences listed, around 5% were seen once. This sample stems from a study of early T cells in non-severe SARS-CoV-2 infection. V dropped 6 bases and J dropped 7; count of bases not matched to a gene: 14. This CDR3 comprises 17 residues. Looked up from germline, CDR1 is MNHNS and CDR2 is SASEGT. The receptor was derived from an adult who was a healthcare worker with PCR-confirmed SARS-CoV-2 infection or an uninfected control (not recorded which). The material sequenced was whole blood. V gene TRBV6-1 combines with J gene TRBJ2-1, with TRBD2 matching over 11 bases. CDR3 coding DNA: TGTGCCAGCAGCCCAATTAGCGGGGGGGCCCGGAGGAATGAGCAGTTCTTC. Its protein product is CASSPISGGARRNEQFF.